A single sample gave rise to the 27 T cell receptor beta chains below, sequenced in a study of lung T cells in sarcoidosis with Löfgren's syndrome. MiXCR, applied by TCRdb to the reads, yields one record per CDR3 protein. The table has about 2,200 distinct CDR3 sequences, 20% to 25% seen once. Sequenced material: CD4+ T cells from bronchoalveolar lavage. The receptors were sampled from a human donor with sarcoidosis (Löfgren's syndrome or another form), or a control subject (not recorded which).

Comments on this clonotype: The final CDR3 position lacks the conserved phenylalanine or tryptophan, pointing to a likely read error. CDR3 amino acids: CASSFGTEETQYL. The CDR3 DNA reads TGTGCCAGCAGTTTCGGGACAGAGGAGACCCAGTACCTC. This rearrangement joins TRBV11-2 to TRBJ2-5, with 7 bases fitting TRBD1. Trimming took 6 bases from V and 5 from J; bases not matched to a gene: 6. Germline V gene sequence: CDR1 SGHAT, CDR2 FQNNGV. The CDR3 is 13 residues long.

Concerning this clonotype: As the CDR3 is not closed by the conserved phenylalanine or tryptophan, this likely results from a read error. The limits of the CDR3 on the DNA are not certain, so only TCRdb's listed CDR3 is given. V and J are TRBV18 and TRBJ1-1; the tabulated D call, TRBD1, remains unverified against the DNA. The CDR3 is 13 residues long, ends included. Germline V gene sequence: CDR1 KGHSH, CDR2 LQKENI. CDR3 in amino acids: CASSPRGDTEAFL.

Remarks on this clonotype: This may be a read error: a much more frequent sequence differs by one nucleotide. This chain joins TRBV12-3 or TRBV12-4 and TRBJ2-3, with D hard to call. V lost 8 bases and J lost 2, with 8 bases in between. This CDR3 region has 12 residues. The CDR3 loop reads CASVQPTDTQYF. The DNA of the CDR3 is TGTGCCAGCGTCCAGCCCACAGATACGCAGTATTTT.

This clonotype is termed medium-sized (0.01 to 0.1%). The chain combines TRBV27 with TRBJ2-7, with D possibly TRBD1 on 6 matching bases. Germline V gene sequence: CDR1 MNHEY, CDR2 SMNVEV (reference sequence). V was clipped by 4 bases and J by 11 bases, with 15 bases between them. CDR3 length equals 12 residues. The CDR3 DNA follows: TGTGCCAGCAGTTACCCCGGACAGAGAGAGTACTTC. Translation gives CASSYPGQREYF.

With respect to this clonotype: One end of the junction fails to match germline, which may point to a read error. CDR3 region: CTSSPGQSVGELFF. For the CDR3, the DNA is TGTACCAGTAGTCCGGGACAGTCTGTAGGGGAGCTGTTTTTT. This chain connects TRBV12-3 or TRBV12-4 to TRBJ2-2; TRBD1 agrees at 7 bases. The CDR3 consists of 14 residues.

The CDR3 reads CSASGGTEAFF. The DNA of the CDR3 is TGCAGTGCTAGTGGGGGCACTGAAGCTTTCTTT. The chain joins TRBV20-1 to TRBJ1-1, with D maybe TRBD1 (5 bases). Germline-derived CDR1 and CDR2 are DFQATT and SNEGSKA (reference sequence). This CDR3 region has 11 residues. V was clipped by 3 bases and J by 4 bases, with 6 bases between them.

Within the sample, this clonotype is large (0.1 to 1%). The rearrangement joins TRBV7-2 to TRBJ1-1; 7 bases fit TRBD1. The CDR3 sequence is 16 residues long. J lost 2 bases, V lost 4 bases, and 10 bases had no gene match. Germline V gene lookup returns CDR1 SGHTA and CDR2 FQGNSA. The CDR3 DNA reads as TGTGCCAGCAGCTCTCCGGGACAGCGAAGCAACACTGAAGCTTTCTTT. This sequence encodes CASSSPGQRSNTEAFF.

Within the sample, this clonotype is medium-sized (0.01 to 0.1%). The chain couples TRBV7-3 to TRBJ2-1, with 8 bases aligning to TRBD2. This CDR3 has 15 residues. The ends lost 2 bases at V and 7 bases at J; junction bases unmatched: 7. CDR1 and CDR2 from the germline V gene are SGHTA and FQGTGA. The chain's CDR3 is CASSLAAGAQNEQFF. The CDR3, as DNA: TGTGCCAGCAGCTTAGCAGCGGGGGCCCAAAATGAGCAGTTCTTC.

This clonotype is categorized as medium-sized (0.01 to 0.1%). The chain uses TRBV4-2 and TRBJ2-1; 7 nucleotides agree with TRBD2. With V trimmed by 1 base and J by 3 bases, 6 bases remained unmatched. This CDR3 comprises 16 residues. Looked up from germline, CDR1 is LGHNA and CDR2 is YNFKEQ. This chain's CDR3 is CASSQVTASGYNEQFF. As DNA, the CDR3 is TGTGCCAGCAGCCAAGTCACCGCTAGCGGCTACAATGAGCAGTTCTTC.

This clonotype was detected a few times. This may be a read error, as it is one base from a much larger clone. Written as DNA, the CDR3 is TGTGCCAGCTCACCAGTCGGGGGACTAGGGCAGCCCTTC. It codes for CASSPVGGLGQPF. J is TRBJ2-1 and V is TRBV18; 8 nucleotides align to TRBD2. The length of the CDR3 is 13 residues. The germline CDR1 and CDR2 sequences are KGHSH and LQKENI.

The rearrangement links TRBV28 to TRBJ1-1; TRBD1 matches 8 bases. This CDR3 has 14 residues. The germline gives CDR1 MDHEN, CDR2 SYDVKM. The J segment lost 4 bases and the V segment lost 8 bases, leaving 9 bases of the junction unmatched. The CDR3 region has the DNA TGTGCCAGCCCGGGGCCAGGGGGCGGCACTGAAGCTTTCTTT. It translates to CASPGPGGGTEAFF.

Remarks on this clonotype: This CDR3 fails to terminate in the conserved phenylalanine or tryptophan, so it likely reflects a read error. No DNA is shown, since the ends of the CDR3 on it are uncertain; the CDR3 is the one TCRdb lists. The CDR3 spells CSASPESQPRHY. The chain combines TRBV20-1 with TRBJ1-5. The CDR3 region is 12 residues in length, termini included. Germline V CDR1 and CDR2: DFQATT, SNEGSKA (reference sequence).

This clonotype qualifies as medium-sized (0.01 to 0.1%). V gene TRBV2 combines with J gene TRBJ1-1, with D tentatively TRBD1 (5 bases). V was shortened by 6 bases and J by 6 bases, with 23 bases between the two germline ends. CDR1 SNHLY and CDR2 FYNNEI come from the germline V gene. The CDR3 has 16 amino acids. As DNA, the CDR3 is TGTGCCAGCAGCCACCCCGGGGGGACCCCAGACGCTGAAGCTTTCTTT. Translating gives CASSHPGGTPDAEAFF.

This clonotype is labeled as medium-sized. In nucleotides, the CDR3 is TGTGCCAGCAGTTACGGGACAGACGAACCAAGCTATGGCTACACCTTC. Protein: CASSYGTDEPSYGYTF. The V gene is TRBV6-2 or TRBV6-3, the J gene TRBJ1-2, with 7 positions matching TRBD1. Germline V gene sequence: CDR1 MNHEY, CDR2 SVGEGT. The J segment lost 4 bases and the V segment lost 2 bases, leaving 10 bases of the junction unmatched. This CDR3 comprises 16 residues.

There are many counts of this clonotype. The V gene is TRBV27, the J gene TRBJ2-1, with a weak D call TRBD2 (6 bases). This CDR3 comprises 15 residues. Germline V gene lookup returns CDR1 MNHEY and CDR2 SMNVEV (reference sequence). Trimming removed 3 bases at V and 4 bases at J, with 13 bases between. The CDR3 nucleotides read TGTGCCAGCAGTTTCACGGCAGGAGGGTACAATGAGCAGTTCTTC. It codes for CASSFTAGGYNEQFF.

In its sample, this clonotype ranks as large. CDR3 loop: CASSLPWADEQFF. For the CDR3, the DNA is TGTGCCAGCAGCCTCCCGTGGGCGGATGAGCAGTTCTTC. The rearrangement joins TRBV7-2 to TRBJ2-1; no clear D gene. This CDR3 spans 13 amino acids. The V end was cut by 5 bases, the J end by 8 bases, with 13 bases between. Germline assignment: CDR1 SGHTA and CDR2 FQGNSA.

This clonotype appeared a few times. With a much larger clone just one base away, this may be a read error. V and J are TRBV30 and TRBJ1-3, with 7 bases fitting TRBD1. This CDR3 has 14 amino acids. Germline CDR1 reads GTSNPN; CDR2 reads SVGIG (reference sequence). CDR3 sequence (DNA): TGTGCCTGGAGTAAGGAGGGGGCGGGAAGCACCATATATTTT. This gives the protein CAWSKEGAGSTIYF.

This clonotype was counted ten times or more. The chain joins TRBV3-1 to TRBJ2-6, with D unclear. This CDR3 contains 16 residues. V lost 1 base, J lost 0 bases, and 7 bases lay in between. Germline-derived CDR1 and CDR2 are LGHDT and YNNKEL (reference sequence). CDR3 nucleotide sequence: TGTGCCAGCAGCCAAGCACACAACTCTGGGGCCAACGTCCTGACTTTC. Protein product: CASSQAHNSGANVLTF.

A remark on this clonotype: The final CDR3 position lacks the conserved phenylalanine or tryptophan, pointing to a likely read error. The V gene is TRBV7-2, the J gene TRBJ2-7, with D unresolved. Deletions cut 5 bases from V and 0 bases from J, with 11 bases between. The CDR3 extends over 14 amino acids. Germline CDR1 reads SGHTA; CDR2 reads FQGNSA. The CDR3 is CASSPGQISYEQYL. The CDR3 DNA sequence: TGTGCCAGCAGCCCCGGGCAGATCTCCTACGAGCAGTACCTC.

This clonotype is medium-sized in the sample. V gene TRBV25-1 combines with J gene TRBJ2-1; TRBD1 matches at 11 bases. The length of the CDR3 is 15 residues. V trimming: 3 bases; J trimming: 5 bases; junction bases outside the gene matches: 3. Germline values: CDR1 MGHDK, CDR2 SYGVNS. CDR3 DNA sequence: TGTGCCAGCAGTGACCCGGGACAGGGGGACAATGAGCAGTTCTTC. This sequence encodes CASSDPGQGDNEQFF.

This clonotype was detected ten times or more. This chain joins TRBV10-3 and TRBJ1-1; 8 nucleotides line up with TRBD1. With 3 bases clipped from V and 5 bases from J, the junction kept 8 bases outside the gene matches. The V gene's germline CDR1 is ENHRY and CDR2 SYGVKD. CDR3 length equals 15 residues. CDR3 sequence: CAISDAGQGGTEAFF. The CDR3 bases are TGTGCCATCAGTGACGCCGGACAGGGTGGGACTGAAGCTTTCTTT.

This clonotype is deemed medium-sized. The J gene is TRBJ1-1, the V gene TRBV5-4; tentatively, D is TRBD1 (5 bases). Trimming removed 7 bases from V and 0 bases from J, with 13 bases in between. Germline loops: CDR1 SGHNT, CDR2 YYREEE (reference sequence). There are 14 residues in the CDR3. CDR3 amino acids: CASRTGTVNTEAFF. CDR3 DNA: TGTGCCAGCCGGACCGGGACGGTGAACACTGAAGCTTTCTTT.

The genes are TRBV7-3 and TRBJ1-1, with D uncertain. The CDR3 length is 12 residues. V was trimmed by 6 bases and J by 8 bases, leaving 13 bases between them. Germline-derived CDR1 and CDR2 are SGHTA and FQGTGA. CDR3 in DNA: TGTGCCAGCAGATGGAAGACCGGCGAAGCTTTCTTT. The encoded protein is CASRWKTGEAFF. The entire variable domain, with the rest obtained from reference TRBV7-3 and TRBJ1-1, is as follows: GAGVSQTPSNKVTEKGKYVELRCDPISGHTALYWYRQSLGQGPEFLIYFQGTGAADDSGLPNDRFFAVRPEGSVSTLKIQRTERGDSAVYLCASRWKTGEAFFGQGTRLTVV.

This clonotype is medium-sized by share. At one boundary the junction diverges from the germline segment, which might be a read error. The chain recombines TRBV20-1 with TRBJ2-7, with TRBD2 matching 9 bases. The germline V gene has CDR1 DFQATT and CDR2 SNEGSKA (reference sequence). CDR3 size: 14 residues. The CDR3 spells CSAGSGSWGNEHYF. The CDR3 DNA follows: TGCAGTGCTGGTAGCGGGAGCTGGGGAAACGAGCATTACTTC.

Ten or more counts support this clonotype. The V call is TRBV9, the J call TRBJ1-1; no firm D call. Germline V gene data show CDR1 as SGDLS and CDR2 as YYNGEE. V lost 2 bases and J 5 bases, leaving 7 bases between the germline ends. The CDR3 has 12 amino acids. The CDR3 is CASSVESTEAFF. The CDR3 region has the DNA TGTGCCAGCAGCGTTGAGAGTACTGAAGCTTTCTTT.

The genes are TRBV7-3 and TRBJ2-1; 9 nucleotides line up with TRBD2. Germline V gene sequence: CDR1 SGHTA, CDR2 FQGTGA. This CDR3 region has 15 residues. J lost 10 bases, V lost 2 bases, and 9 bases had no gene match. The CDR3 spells CASSLSSGIRNEQFF. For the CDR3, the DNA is TGTGCCAGCAGCTTATCTAGCGGGATTAGAAACGAGCAGTTCTTC.

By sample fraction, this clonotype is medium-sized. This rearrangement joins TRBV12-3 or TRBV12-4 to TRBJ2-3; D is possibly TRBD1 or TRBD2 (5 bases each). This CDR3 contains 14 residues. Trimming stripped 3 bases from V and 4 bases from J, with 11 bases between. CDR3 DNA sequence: TGTGCCAGCAGTTTGGGACGAGGGGCAGATACGCAGTATTTT. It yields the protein CASSLGRGADTQYF.